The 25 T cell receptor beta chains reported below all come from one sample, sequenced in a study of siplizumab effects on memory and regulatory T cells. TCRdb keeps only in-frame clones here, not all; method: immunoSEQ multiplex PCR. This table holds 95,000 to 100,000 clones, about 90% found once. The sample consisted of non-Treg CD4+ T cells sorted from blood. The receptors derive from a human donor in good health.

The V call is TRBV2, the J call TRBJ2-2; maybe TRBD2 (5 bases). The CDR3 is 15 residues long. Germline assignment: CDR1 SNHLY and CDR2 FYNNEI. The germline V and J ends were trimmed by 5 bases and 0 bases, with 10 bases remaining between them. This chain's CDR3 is CASSFGVANTGELFF. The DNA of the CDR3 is TGTGCCAGCAGTTTCGGGGTAGCGAACACCGGGGAGCTGTTTTTT.

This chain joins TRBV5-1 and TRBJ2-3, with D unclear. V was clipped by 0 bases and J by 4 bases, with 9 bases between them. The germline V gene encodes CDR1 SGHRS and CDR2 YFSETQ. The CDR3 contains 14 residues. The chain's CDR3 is CASSLVGSPDTQYF. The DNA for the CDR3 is TGCGCCAGCAGCTTGGTGGGCAGCCCAGATACGCAGTATTTT.

The CDR3 loop is CASSQSLGRDVNEQFF. CDR3 DNA: TGTGCCAGCAGCCAGTCCTTAGGGAGGGACGTCAATGAGCAGTTCTTC. The genes are TRBV14 and TRBJ2-1; 7 nucleotides align to TRBD2. J lost 6 bases, V lost 3 bases, and 11 bases had no gene match. Germline CDR1 and CDR2: SGHDN and FVKESK. This CDR3 has 16 amino acids.

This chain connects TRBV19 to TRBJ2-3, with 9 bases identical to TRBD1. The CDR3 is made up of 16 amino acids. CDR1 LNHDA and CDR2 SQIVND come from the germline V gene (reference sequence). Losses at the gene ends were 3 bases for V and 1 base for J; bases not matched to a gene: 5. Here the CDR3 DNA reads TGTGCCAGTAGTATGGGGTACAGGGGGCGCACAGATACGCAGTATTTT. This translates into CASSMGYRGRTDTQYF.

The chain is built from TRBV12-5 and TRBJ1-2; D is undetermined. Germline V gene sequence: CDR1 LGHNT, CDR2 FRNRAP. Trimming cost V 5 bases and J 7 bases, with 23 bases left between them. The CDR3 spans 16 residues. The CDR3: CASGAKGPPQQSGYTF. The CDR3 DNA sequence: TGTGCTAGTGGTGCCAAAGGACCGCCGCAGCAGTCTGGCTACACCTTC.

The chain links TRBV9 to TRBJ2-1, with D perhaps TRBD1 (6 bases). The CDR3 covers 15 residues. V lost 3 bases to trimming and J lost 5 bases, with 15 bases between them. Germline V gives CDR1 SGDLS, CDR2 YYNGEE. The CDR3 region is CASSAFGTKHNEQFF. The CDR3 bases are TGTGCCAGCAGCGCGTTCGGGACAAAACACAATGAGCAGTTCTTC.

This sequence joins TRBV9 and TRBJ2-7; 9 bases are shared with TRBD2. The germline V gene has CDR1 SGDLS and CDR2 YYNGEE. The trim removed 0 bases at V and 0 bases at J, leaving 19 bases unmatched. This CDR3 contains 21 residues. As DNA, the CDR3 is TGTGCCAGCAGCGTAGGATTAGCGGGAGTCGGCAAGGGAGGTTCCTCCTACGAGCAGTACTTC. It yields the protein CASSVGLAGVGKGGSSYEQYF.

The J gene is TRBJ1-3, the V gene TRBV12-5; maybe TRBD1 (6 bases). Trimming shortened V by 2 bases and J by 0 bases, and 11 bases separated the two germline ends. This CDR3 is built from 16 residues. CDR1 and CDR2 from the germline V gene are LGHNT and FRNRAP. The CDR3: CASGLTTGNSGNTIYF. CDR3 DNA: TGTGCTAGTGGTTTGACGACAGGCAACTCTGGAAACACCATATATTTT.

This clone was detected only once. CDR3 sequence (DNA): TGTGCCAGCTCACTCGAGCCAAGGGGCTCGACCTACGAGCAGTACTTC. Translation gives CASSLEPRGSTYEQYF. J is TRBJ2-7 and V is TRBV18; weak D call: TRBD1 (5 bases). Germline CDR1 is KGHSH and CDR2 is LQKENI. V dropped 4 bases and J dropped 2 bases, with 18 bases sitting between them. CDR3 length equals 16 residues.

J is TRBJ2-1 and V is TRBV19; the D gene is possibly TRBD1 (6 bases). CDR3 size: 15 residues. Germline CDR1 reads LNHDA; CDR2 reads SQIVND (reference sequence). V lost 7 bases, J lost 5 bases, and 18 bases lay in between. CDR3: CASMVGGVRNNEQFF. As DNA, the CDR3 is TGTGCCAGTATGGTTGGGGGCGTTAGGAACAATGAGCAGTTCTTC. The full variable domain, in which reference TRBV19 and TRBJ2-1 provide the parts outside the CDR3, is DGGITQSPKYLFRKEGQNVTLSCEQNLNHDAMYWYRQDPGQGLRLIYYSQIVNDFQKGDIAEGYSVSREKKESFPLTVTSAQKNPTAFYLCASMVGGVRNNEQFFGPGTRLTVL.

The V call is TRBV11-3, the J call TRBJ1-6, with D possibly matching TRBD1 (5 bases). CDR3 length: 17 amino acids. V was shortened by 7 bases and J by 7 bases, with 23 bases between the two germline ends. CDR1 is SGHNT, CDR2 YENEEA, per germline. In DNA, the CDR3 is TGTGCCAGCAACCCATCCTACGTCGGGACGGGGAATTCACCCCTCCACTTT. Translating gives CASNPSYVGTGNSPLHF.

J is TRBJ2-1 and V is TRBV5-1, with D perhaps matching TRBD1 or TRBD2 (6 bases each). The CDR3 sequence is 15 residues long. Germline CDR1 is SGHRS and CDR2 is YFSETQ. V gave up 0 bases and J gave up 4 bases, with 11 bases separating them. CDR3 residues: CASSLDAGQYNEQFF. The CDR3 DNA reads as TGCGCCAGCAGCTTGGATGCGGGACAATACAATGAGCAGTTCTTC. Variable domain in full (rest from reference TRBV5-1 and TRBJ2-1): KAGVTQTPRYLIKTRGQQVTLSCSPISGHRSVSWYQQTPGQGLQFLFEYFSETQRNKGNFPGRFSGRQFSNSRSEMNVSTLELGDSALYLCASSLDAGQYNEQFFGPGTRLTVL.

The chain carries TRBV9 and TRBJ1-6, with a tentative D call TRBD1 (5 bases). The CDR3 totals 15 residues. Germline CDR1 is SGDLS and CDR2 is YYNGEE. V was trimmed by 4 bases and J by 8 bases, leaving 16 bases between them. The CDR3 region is CASSPKGRVDSPLHF. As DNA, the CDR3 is TGTGCCAGCAGCCCAAAGGGCAGGGTGGATTCACCCCTCCACTTT.

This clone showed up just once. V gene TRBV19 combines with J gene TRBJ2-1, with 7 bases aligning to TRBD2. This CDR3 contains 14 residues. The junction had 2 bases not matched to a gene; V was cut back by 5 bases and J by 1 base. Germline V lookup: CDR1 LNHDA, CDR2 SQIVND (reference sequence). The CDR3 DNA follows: TGTGCCAGTAGTGTAGCGGGTTCCTACAATGAGCAGTTCTTC. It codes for CASSVAGSYNEQFF.

The CDR3 bases are TGTGCCAGCAGCGTAGGGCAGGGGACCTACGAGCAGTACTTC. Encoded protein: CASSVGQGTYEQYF. This rearrangement joins TRBV9 to TRBJ2-7; D perhaps matches TRBD1 (6 bases). The CDR3 covers 14 residues. The V end lost 0 bases, the J end lost 2 bases, and 9 bases lay between the germline ends. Germline loops: CDR1 SGDLS, CDR2 YYNGEE.

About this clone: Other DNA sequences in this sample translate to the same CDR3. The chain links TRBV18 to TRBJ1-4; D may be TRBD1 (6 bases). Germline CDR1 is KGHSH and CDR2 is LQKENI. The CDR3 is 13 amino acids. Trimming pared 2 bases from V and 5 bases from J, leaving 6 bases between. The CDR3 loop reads CASSPGQNEKLFF. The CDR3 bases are TGTGCCAGCTCACCAGGACAGAATGAAAAACTGTTTTTT.

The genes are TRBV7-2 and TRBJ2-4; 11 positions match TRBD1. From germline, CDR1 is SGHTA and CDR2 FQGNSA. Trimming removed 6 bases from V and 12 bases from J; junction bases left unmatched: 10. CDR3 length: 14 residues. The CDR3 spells CASSQRSGQGDQYF. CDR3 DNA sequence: TGTGCCAGCAGTCAAAGATCGGGACAGGGGGATCAGTACTTC.

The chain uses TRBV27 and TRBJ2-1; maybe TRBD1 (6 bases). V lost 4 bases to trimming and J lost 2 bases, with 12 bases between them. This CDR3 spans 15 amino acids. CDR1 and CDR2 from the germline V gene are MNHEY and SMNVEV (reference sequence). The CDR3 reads CASSSTGPTYNEQFF. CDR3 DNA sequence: TGTGCCAGCAGTTCAACAGGGCCCACCTACAATGAGCAGTTCTTC.

The CDR3, as DNA: TGTGCTAGTGGGACCGCGGCGTCCCCCACAGATACGCAGTATTTT. As protein: CASGTAASPTDTQYF. This chain uses TRBV12-5 with TRBJ2-3; D ambiguous. Germline V CDR1 and CDR2: LGHNT, FRNRAP. The V gene lost 6 bases and the J gene lost 2 bases, with 15 bases spanning the gap. There are 15 residues in the CDR3.

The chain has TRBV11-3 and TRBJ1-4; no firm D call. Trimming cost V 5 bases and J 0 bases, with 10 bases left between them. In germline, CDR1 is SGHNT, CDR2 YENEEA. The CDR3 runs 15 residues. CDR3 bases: TGTGCCAGCAGCGTCAGTGGGACAACTAATGAAAAACTGTTTTTT. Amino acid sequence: CASSVSGTTNEKLFF.

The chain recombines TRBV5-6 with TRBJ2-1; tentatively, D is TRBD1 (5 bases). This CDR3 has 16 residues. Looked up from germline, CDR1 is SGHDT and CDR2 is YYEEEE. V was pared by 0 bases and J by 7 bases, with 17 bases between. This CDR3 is CASSLGLAGRQNEQFF. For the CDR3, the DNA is TGTGCCAGCAGCTTGGGATTGGCAGGGCGTCAGAATGAGCAGTTCTTC.

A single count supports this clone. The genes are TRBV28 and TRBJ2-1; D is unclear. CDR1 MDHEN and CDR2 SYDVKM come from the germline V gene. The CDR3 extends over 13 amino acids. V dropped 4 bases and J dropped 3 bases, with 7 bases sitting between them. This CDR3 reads CASSSTLYNEQFF. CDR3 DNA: TGTGCCAGCAGTTCAACACTCTACAATGAGCAGTTCTTC.

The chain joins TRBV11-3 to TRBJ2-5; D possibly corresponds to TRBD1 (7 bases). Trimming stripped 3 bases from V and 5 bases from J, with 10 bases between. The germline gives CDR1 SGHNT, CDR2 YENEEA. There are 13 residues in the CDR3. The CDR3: CASSLQGGETQYF. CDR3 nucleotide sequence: TGTGCCAGCAGCTTGCAGGGGGGCGAGACCCAGTACTTC. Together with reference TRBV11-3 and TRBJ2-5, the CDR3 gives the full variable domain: EAGVVQSPRYKIIEKKQPVAFWCNPISGHNTLYWYLQNLGQGPELLIRYENEEAVDDSQLPKDRFSAERLKGVDSTLKIQPAELGDSAVYLCASSLQGGETQYFGPGTRLLVL.

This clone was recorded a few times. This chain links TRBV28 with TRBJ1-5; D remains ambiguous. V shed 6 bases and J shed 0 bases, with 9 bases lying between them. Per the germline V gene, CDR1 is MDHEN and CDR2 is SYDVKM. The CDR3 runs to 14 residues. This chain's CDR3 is CASSLTYSNQPQHF. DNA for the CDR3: TGTGCCAGCAGCCTTACATATAGCAATCAGCCCCAGCATTTT.

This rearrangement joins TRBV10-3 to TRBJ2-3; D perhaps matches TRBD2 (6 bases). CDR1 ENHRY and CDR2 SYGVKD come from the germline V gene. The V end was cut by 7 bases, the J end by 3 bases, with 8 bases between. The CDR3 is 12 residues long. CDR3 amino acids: CAIKGLTDTQYF. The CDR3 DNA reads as TGTGCCATCAAGGGACTTACAGATACGCAGTATTTT.